The text below deals with one TCR beta chain. The data belong to a study of response to subunit inactivated influenza vaccine. TCRdb used MiXCR to reprocess the RT-PCR reads, holding one entry per CDR3 protein. The sample shows 650,000 to 800,000 distinct CDR3 sequences, about 15% of them seen only once. Germline assignment: CDR1 KGHSH and CDR2 LQKENI. This CDR3 comprises 15 residues. The V gene lost 4 bases and the J gene lost 7 bases, with 17 bases spanning the gap. V usage is TRBV18 and J usage is TRBJ1-5; D is possibly TRBD1 (6 bases). This clonotype originated in a man in his fifties or sixties who received an inactivated influenza vaccine. The sequenced sample was PBMCs from blood, obtained roughly 15 days before vaccination. This CDR3 is CASSLEGGGRQPQHF. Here the CDR3 DNA reads TGTGCCAGCTCACTTGAGGGGGGGGGTCGACAGCCCCAGCATTTT.